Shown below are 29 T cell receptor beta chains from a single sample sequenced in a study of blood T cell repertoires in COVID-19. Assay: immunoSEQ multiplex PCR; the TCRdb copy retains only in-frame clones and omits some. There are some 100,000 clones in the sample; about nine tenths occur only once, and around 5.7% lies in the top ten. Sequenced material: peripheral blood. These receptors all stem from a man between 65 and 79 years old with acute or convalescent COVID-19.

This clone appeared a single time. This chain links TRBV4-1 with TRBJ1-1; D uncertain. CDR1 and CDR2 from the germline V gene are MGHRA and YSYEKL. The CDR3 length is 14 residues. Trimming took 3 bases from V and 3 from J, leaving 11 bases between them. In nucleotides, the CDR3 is TGCGCCAGCAGCCATCGGGAAGGAGACACTGAAGCTTTCTTT. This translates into CASSHREGDTEAFF.

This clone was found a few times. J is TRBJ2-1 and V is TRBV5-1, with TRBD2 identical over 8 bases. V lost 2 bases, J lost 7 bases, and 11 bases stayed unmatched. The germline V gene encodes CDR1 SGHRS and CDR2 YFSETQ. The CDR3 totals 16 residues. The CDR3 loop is CASSFILAGSGNEQFF. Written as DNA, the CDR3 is TGCGCCAGCAGCTTTATCCTAGCGGGTTCTGGTAATGAGCAGTTCTTC.

DNA of the CDR3: TGTGCCAGTAGTATCCAGCCAGGGGGTTATTCACCCCTCCACTTT. Protein sequence: CASSIQPGGYSPLHF. The rearrangement uses TRBV19 and TRBJ1-6, with 7 bases aligning to TRBD1. The germline V gene encodes CDR1 LNHDA and CDR2 SQIVND (reference sequence). The CDR3 runs 15 residues. V shed 3 bases and J 8 bases; nucleotides not matched to a gene: 7.

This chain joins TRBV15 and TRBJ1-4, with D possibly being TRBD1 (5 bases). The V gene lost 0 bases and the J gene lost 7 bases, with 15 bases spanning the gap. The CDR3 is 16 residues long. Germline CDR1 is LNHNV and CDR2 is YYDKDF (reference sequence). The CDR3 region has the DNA TGTGCCACCAGCAGAGATAGTGGCAGGGTGGGTGAAAAACTGTTTTTT. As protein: CATSRDSGRVGEKLFF. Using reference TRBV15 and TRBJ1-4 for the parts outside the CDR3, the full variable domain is DAMVIQNPRYQVTQFGKPVTLSCSQTLNHNVMYWYQQKSSQAPKLLFHYYDKDFNNEADTPDNFQSRRPNTSFCFLDIRSPGLGDTAMYLCATSRDSGRVGEKLFFGSGTQLSVL.

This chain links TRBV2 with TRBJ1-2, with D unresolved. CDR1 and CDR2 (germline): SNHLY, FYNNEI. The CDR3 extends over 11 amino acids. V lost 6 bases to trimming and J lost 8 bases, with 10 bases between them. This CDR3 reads CASRPEQGYTF. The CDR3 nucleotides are TGTGCCAGCAGACCAGAACAAGGCTACACCTTC.

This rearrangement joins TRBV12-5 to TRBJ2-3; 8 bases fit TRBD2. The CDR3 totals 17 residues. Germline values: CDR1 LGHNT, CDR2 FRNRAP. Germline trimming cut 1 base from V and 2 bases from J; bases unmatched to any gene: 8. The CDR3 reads CASGLAVLADDTDTQYF. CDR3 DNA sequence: TGTGCTAGTGGTTTGGCCGTACTAGCGGACGACACAGATACGCAGTATTTT.

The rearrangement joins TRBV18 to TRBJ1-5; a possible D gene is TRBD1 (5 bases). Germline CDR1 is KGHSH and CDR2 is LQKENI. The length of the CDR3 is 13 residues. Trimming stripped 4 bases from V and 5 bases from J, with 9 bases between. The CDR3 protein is CASSQGTDQPQHF. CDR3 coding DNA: TGTGCCAGCTCACAAGGGACTGATCAGCCCCAGCATTTT.

The CDR3 DNA is TGCAGCGTTTCAACGGGACAGGGGTGGGAAAAACTGTTTTTT. This sequence encodes CSVSTGQGWEKLFF. The chain couples TRBV29-1 to TRBJ1-4, with TRBD1 identical over 10 bases. CDR3 length equals 14 residues. Trimming cost V 5 bases and J 8 bases; bases outside gene matches: 8. Germline loops: CDR1 SQVTM, CDR2 ANQGSEA.

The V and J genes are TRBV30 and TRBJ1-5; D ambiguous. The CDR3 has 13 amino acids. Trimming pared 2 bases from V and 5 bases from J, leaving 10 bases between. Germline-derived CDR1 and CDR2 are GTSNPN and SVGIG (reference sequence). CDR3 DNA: TGTGCCTGGAGTCGGGGATCGGATCAGCCCCAGCATTTT. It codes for CAWSRGSDQPQHF.

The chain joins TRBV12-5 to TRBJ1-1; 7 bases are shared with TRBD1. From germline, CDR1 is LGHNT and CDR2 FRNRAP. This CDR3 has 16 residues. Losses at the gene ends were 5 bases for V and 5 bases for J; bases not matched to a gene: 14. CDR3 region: CASGLTGAALGTEAFF. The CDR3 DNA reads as TGTGCTAGTGGTCTTACAGGGGCTGCGCTTGGAACTGAAGCTTTCTTT.

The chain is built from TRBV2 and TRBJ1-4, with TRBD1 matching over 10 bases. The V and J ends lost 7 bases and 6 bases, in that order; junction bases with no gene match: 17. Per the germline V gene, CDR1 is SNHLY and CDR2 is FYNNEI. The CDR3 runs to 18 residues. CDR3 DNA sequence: TGTGCCAGCACCCAGAGGGGACAGGGGCTGTTGGAGGATGAAAAACTGTTTTTT. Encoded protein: CASTQRGQGLLEDEKLFF.

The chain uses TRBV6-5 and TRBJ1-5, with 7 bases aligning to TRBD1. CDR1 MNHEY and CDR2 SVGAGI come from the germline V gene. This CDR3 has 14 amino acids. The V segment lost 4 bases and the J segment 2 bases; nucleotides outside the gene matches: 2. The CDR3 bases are TGTGCCAGCAGTTTAGACAGGGGCAATCAGCCCCAGCATTTT. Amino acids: CASSLDRGNQPQHF.

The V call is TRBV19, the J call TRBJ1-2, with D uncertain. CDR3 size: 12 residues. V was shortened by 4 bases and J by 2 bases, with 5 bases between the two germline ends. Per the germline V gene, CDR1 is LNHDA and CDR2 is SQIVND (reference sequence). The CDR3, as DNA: TGTGCCAGTAGTAGACTAAACTATGGCTACACCTTC. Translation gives CASSRLNYGYTF.

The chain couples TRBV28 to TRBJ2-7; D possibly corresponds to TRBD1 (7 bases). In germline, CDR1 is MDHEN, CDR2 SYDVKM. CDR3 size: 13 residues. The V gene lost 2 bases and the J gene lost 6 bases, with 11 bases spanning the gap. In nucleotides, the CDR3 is TGTGCCAGCAGTTTAAGTCAGGGGGGCGAGCAGTACTTC. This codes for CASSLSQGGEQYF.

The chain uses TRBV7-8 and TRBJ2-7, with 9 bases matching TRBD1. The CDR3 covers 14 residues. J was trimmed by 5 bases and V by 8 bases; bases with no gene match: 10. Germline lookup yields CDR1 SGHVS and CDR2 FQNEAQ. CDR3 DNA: TGTGCCAGCCGCCAAAACAGGGGGCTTCACGAGCAGTACTTC. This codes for CASRQNRGLHEQYF.

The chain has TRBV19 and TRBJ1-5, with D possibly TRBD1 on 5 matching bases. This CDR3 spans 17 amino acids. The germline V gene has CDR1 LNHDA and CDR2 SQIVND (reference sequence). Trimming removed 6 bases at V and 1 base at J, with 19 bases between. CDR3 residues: CASSPMRGGSSNQPQHF. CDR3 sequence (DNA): TGTGCCAGTAGCCCCATGAGGGGAGGGAGCAGCAATCAGCCCCAGCATTTT.

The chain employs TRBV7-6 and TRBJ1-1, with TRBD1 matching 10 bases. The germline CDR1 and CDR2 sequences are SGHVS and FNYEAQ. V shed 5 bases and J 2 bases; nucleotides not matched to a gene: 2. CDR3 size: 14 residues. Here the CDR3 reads CASSPTGGNTEAFF. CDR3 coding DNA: TGTGCCAGCAGCCCGACAGGGGGCAACACTGAAGCTTTCTTT.

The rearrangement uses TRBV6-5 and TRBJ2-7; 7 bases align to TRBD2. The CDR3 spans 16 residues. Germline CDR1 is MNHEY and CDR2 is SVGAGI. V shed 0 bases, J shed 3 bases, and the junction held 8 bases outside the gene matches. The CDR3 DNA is TGTGCCAGCAGTTACTCATCGAGCGGGGCCTTCTACGAGCAGTACTTC. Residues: CASSYSSSGAFYEQYF.

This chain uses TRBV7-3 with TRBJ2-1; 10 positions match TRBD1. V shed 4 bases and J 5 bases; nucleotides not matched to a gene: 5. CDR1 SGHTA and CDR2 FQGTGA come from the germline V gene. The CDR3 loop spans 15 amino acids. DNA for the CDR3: TGTGCCAGCAGCTGGGGGACAGGGGACCACAATGAGCAGTTCTTC. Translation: CASSWGTGDHNEQFF.

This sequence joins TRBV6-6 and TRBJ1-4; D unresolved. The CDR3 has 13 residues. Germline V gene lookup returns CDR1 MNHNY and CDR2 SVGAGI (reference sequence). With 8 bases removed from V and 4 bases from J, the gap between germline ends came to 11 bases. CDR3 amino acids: CASAQGSNEKLFF. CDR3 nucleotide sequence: TGTGCCAGCGCGCAAGGGAGTAATGAAAAACTGTTTTTT.

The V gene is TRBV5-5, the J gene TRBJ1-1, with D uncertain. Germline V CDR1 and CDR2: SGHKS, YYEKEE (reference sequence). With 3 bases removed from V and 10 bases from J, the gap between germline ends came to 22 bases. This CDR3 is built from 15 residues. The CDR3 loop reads CASSSDGGLVRRAFF. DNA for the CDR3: TGTGCCAGCAGCTCGGATGGAGGCCTAGTTCGAAGAGCTTTCTTT.

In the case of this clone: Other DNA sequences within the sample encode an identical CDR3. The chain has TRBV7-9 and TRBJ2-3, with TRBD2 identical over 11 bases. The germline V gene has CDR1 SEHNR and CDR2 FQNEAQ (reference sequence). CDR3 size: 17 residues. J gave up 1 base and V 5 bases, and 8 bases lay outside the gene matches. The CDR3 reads CASSKPSGLAGTDTQYF. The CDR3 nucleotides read TGTGCCAGCAGCAAACCGTCGGGACTAGCGGGCACAGATACGCAGTATTTT.

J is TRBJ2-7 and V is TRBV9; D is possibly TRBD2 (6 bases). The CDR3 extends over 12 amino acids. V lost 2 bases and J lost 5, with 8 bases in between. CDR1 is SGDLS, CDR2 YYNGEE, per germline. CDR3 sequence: CASSVPGDEQYF. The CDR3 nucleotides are TGTGCCAGCAGCGTTCCGGGAGACGAGCAGTACTTC.

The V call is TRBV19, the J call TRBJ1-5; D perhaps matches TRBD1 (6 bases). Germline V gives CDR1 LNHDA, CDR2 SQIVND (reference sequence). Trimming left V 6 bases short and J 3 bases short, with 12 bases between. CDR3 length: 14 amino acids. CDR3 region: CASRSGHSNQPQHF. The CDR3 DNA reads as TGTGCCAGTAGGTCGGGACACTCCAATCAGCCCCAGCATTTT.

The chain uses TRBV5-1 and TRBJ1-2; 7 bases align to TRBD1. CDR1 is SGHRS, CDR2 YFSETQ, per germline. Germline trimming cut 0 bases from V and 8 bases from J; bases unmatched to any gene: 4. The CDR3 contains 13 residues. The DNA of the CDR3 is TGCGCCAGCAGCTTGGAGGGGGCGACGGGCTACACCTTC. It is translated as CASSLEGATGYTF.

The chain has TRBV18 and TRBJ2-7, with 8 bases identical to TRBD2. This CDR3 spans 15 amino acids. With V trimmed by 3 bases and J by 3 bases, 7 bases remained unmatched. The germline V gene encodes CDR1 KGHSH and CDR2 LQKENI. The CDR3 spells CASSPGSGVNYEQYF. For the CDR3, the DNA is TGTGCCAGCTCACCGGGTAGCGGGGTTAACTACGAGCAGTACTTC. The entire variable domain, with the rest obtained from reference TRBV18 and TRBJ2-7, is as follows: NAGVMQNPRHLVRRRGQEARLRCSPMKGHSHVYWYRQLPEEGLKFMVYLQKENIIDESGMPKERFSAEFPKEGPSILRIQQVVRGDSAAYFCASSPGSGVNYEQYFGPGTRLTVT.

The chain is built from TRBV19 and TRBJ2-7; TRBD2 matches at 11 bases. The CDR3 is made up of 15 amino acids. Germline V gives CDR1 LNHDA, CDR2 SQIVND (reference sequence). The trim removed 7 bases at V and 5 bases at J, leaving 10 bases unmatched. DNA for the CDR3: TGTGCCAGTACCAAAACGACTAGCGGGGTTAACGAGCAGTACTTC. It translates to CASTKTTSGVNEQYF.

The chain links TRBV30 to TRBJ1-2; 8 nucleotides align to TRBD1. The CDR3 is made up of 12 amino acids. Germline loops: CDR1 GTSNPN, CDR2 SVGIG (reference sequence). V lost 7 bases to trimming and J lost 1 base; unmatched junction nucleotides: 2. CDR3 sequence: CAFGQGNYGYTF. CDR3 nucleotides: TGTGCCTTTGGACAGGGTAACTATGGCTACACCTTC.

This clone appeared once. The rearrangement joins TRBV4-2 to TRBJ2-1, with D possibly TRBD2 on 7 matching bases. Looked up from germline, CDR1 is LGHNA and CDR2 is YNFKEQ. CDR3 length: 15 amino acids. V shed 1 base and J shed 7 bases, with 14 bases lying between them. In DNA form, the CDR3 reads TGTGCCAGCAGCCAAGTACGGGGGGCAGGGAATGAGCAGTTCTTC. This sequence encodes CASSQVRGAGNEQFF.